A selection of T cell receptor beta chains follows, all from one sample in a study of identical twins. Each CDR3 protein is one row after TCRdb ran MiXCR on the 5' RACE reads. The top ten hold about 0.27% of the sample, which has more than 1.5 million distinct CDR3 sequences, under 35% seen once. The sample taken for sequencing was cord blood. All receptors derive from a newborn girl in good health. Both conserved end residues are part of each CDR3. A D gene is named only where the DNA matches it firmly. Clone size appears in some rows only: once, few, many, or a class for an expanded clone.

d_gene: .
v_gene: TRBV20-1
j_gene: TRBJ2-7
abundance: few
len: 14
CDR3nt: TGCAGTGCTCGGTCCACGGGGCTAGGATACGAGCAGTACTTC
CDR3aa: CSARSTGLGYEQYF

d_gene: TRBD2
v_gene: TRBV11-2
j_gene: TRBJ2-3
abundance: .
len: 15
CDR3nt: TGTGCCAGCATCGGGACTAGCGGGGGGACAGATACGCAGTATTTT
CDR3aa: CASIGTSGGTDTQYF

d_gene: .
v_gene: TRBV29-1
j_gene: TRBJ2-2
abundance: .
len: 13
CDR3nt: TGCAGCGTTGGGCCCCGTGGGGCCGGGGAGCTGTTTTTT
CDR3aa: CSVGPRGAGELFF

d_gene: TRBD1
v_gene: TRBV28
j_gene: TRBJ1-4
abundance: .
len: 15
CDR3nt: TGTGCCAGCAGTCGGCAGGGGGGGGTTTATGAAAAACTGTTTTTT
CDR3aa: CASSRQGGVYEKLFF

d_gene: .
v_gene: TRBV27
j_gene: TRBJ1-5
abundance: .
len: 14
CDR3nt: TGTGCCAGCAGTCCTCGGACACCTAATCAGCCCCAGCATTTT
CDR3aa: CASSPRTPNQPQHF

d_gene: .
v_gene: TRBV27
j_gene: TRBJ2-1
abundance: .
len: 15
CDR3nt: TGTGCCAGCAGTTGGGGGGACTCTCCCTACAATGAGCAGTTCTTC
CDR3aa: CASSWGDSPYNEQFF

d_gene: TRBD1
v_gene: TRBV10-3
j_gene: TRBJ1-2
abundance: few
len: 16
CDR3nt: TGTGCCATCAGTGAGTCGACAGGGGTTTTTAACTATGGCTACACCTTC
CDR3aa: CAISESTGVFNYGYTF

d_gene: .
v_gene: TRBV4-2
j_gene: TRBJ1-1
abundance: few
len: 13
CDR3nt: TGTGCCAGCAGCCAAGCCCTCGGGACTGAAGCTTTCTTT
CDR3aa: CASSQALGTEAFF

d_gene: TRBD1
v_gene: TRBV3-1
j_gene: TRBJ2-7
abundance: .
len: 15
CDR3nt: TGTGCCAGCAGCCGCCTTTCCGGGACAGGGTACGAGCAGTACTTC
CDR3aa: CASSRLSGTGYEQYF

d_gene: .
v_gene: TRBV20-1
j_gene: TRBJ2-1
abundance: few
len: 13
CDR3nt: TGCAGTGCTATCCGGGACTCCTACAATGAGCAGTTCTTC
CDR3aa: CSAIRDSYNEQFF

d_gene: TRBD2
v_gene: TRBV12-3/TRBV12-4
j_gene: TRBJ2-3
abundance: .
len: 15
CDR3nt: TGTGCCAGCAGGCCAGCGGGGTCTAGCACAGATGCGCAGTATTTT
CDR3aa: CASRPAGSSTDAQYF

d_gene: .
v_gene: TRBV5-1
j_gene: TRBJ2-7
abundance: many
len: 14
CDR3nt: TGCGCCAGCAGCTTGGTAGTCGGAAATTACGAGCAGTACTTC
CDR3aa: CASSLVVGNYEQYF

d_gene: .
v_gene: TRBV6-6
j_gene: TRBJ2-4
abundance: many
len: 14
CDR3nt: TGTGCCAGCAGTCCCCGGGACGGGGAAAACATTCAGTACTTC
CDR3aa: CASSPRDGENIQYF

d_gene: TRBD1
v_gene: TRBV4-1
j_gene: TRBJ1-4
abundance: .
len: 15
CDR3nt: TGCGCCAGCAGCCAAACAGGGGATCCTAATGAAAAACTGTTTTTT
CDR3aa: CASSQTGDPNEKLFF

d_gene: TRBD2
v_gene: TRBV6-4
j_gene: TRBJ2-1
abundance: .
len: 16
CDR3nt: TGTGCCAGCAGTGATTTTGAGATAGCGGGGATAGGTGAGCAGTTCTTC
CDR3aa: CASSDFEIAGIGEQFF

d_gene: .
v_gene: TRBV12-5
j_gene: TRBJ2-1
abundance: .
len: 14
CDR3nt: TGTGCTAGTGGCCTACCGGGACAATACAATGAGCAGTTCTTC
CDR3aa: CASGLPGQYNEQFF

d_gene: .
v_gene: TRBV9
j_gene: TRBJ1-5
abundance: .
len: 13
CDR3nt: TGTGCCAGCAGCGTTTACAAAGATCAGCCCCAGCATTTT
CDR3aa: CASSVYKDQPQHF

d_gene: TRBD1
v_gene: TRBV11-3
j_gene: TRBJ2-5
abundance: .
len: 16
CDR3nt: TGTGCCAGCAGCTTGGACGGGACAGGGGGCCGCGAGACCCAGTACTTC
CDR3aa: CASSLDGTGGRETQYF

d_gene: TRBD2
v_gene: TRBV2
j_gene: TRBJ2-3
abundance: .
len: 16
CDR3nt: TGTGCCAGCAGTCTAGCGGATACTCTCCGCACAGATACGCAGTATTTT
CDR3aa: CASSLADTLRTDTQYF

d_gene: .
v_gene: TRBV5-1
j_gene: TRBJ2-7
abundance: few
len: 12
CDR3nt: TGCGCCAGCAGCTTGTACTACAATGAGCAGTACTTC
CDR3aa: CASSLYYNEQYF

d_gene: .
v_gene: TRBV25-1
j_gene: TRBJ2-7
abundance: .
len: 15
CDR3nt: TGTGCCAGCAGTGATGAGGGTTCCTCATCCTACGAGCAGTACTTC
CDR3aa: CASSDEGSSSYEQYF

d_gene: .
v_gene: TRBV10-2
j_gene: TRBJ1-5
abundance: few
len: 12
CDR3nt: TGCGCCAGCAGAACAGCAAACCAGCCCCAGCATTTT
CDR3aa: CASRTANQPQHF

d_gene: .
v_gene: TRBV7-2
j_gene: TRBJ2-2
abundance: .
len: 19
CDR3nt: TGTGCCAGCAGCTTATGGCTTGTCGGGGGAAACTGGAACACCGGGGAGCTGTTTTTT
CDR3aa: CASSLWLVGGNWNTGELFF

d_gene: .
v_gene: TRBV28
j_gene: TRBJ1-6
abundance: .
len: 17
CDR3nt: TGTGCCAGCAGTTTCCCCCTCGACAGGTGGTATAATTCACCCCTCCACTTT
CDR3aa: CASSFPLDRWYNSPLHF

d_gene: .
v_gene: TRBV10-3
j_gene: TRBJ2-1
abundance: .
len: 14
CDR3nt: TGTGCCATCAGTGATGGCTTGTCCTACAATGAGCAGTTCTTC
CDR3aa: CAISDGLSYNEQFF